Below are 12 T cell receptor beta chains sequenced from a single sample in a study of technical replicates of blood from several donors listed by TCRdb under 2017. Libraries were made using the immunoSEQ multiplex PCR assay. Sourced from immuneACCESS, this table was stored by TCRdb with only in-frame sequences that have V and J called. A share of the clones is absent; for the studies checked, an unresolved V gene accounts for under half, and the remainder has no known explanation. Present in this sample are some 80,000 clones, around 94% of which were seen just once. Of the sample, about 0.37% is held by the ten largest clones. The sample taken for sequencing was T cells isolated from PBMCs. Source of these receptors: a human donor in good health.

CDR3 residues: CSVGRKNYGYTF. For the CDR3, the DNA is TGCAGCGTGGGCAGAAAGAACTATGGCTACACCTTC. The chain employs TRBV29-1 and TRBJ1-2; D not certain. The CDR3 loop spans 12 amino acids. Trimming left V 6 bases short and J 2 bases short, with 10 bases between. CDR1 and CDR2 from the germline V gene are SQVTM and ANQGSEA.

The chain has TRBV27 and TRBJ2-7, with TRBD2 matching 7 bases. There are 14 residues in the CDR3. The germline gives CDR1 MNHEY, CDR2 SMNVEV (reference sequence). The junction had 6 bases not matched to a gene; V was cut back by 4 bases and J by 3 bases. CDR3 residues: CASSWASGGYEQYF. The CDR3 nucleotides are TGTGCCAGCAGTTGGGCTAGCGGAGGCTACGAGCAGTACTTC.

The chain uses TRBV7-6 and TRBJ2-1, with TRBD2 identical over 8 bases. Looked up from germline, CDR1 is SGHVS and CDR2 is FNYEAQ. The length of the CDR3 is 14 residues. After removal of 1 base from V and 7 bases from J, the junction contained 3 bases not matched to a gene. In nucleotides, the CDR3 is TGTGCCAGCAGCTTAGGTAGCGGGATGAATGAGCAGTTCTTC. This sequence encodes CASSLGSGMNEQFF.

This chain joins TRBV6-5 and TRBJ2-6; TRBD2 aligns across 11 bases. With V trimmed by 5 bases and J by 12 bases, 9 bases remained unmatched. CDR3 length: 15 amino acids. Germline loops: CDR1 MNHEY, CDR2 SVGAGI. CDR3 region: CASSLASGRPPVLTF. CDR3 DNA: TGTGCCAGCAGTCTCGCTAGCGGGAGGCCCCCCGTCCTGACTTTC.

The chain has TRBV29-1 and TRBJ2-7, with TRBD2 as a possible D gene (6 bases). V was trimmed by 6 bases and J by 3 bases, leaving 9 bases between them. This CDR3 spans 11 amino acids. Germline V gives CDR1 SQVTM, CDR2 ANQGSEA. The CDR3 is CSVLGGYEQYF. CDR3 DNA: TGCAGCGTCTTGGGGGGCTACGAGCAGTACTTC.

The gene calls are TRBV5-1 and TRBJ1-1, with 9 bases aligning to TRBD1. Germline CDR1 is SGHRS and CDR2 is YFSETQ. The ends lost 2 bases at V and 1 base at J; junction bases unmatched: 6. This CDR3 is 16 amino acids long. The CDR3 loop reads CASSFLSGQGNTEAFF. DNA for the CDR3: TGCGCCAGCAGCTTTCTATCGGGACAGGGGAACACTGAAGCTTTCTTT.

J is TRBJ2-2 and V is TRBV7-9, with 12 positions matching TRBD2. V dropped 2 bases and J dropped 4; count of bases not matched to a gene: 5. This CDR3 is built from 17 residues. Germline lookup yields CDR1 SEHNR and CDR2 FQNEAQ (reference sequence). The CDR3 spells CASSLRLAGAGTGELFF. The CDR3 nucleotides are TGTGCCAGCAGCTTAAGACTAGCGGGAGCGGGCACCGGGGAGCTGTTTTTT.

This sequence joins TRBV14 and TRBJ1-2; tentatively, D is TRBD1 (6 bases). Germline V gene data show CDR1 as SGHDN and CDR2 as FVKESK. This CDR3 contains 12 residues. Between the trimmed V and J ends, which lost 4 bases and 6 bases, there was a span of 9 bases. CDR3 nucleotides: TGTGCCAGCAGCCTCCGGGACAATGGCTACACCTTC. Amino acids: CASSLRDNGYTF.

This chain links TRBV6-6 with TRBJ2-1; D possibly corresponds to TRBD2 (6 bases). Trimming pared 6 bases from V and 0 bases from J, leaving 12 bases between. The CDR3 covers 15 residues. CDR1 and CDR2 from the germline V gene are MNHNY and SVGAGI (reference sequence). The CDR3 DNA is TGTGCCAGCAGGATAGCGGTTAGCTCCTACAATGAGCAGTTCTTC. Translated: CASRIAVSSYNEQFF.

This clone has a single count. This chain joins TRBV28 and TRBJ1-5; no reliable D call. Germline V gene lookup returns CDR1 MDHEN and CDR2 SYDVKM. This CDR3 comprises 14 residues. The ends were cut back, 4 bases at V and 6 bases at J, with 13 bases in the middle. The CDR3 sequence: CASSYGDFLQPQHF. As DNA, the CDR3 is TGTGCCAGCAGTTACGGAGACTTTCTTCAGCCCCAGCATTTT.

The chain joins TRBV13 to TRBJ2-7, with no clear D. There are 15 residues in the CDR3. The germline V gene has CDR1 PRHDT and CDR2 FYEKMQ (reference sequence). V was cut by 0 bases and J by 0 bases, with 9 bases left in between. The CDR3 region has the DNA TGTGCCAGCAGCTTAGGTCACCCCAGCTCCTACGAGCAGTACTTC. Its protein is CASSLGHPSSYEQYF.

The chain couples TRBV4-2 to TRBJ1-2; 8 bases fit TRBD1. Germline V CDR1 and CDR2: LGHNA, YNFKEQ. This CDR3 is built from 16 residues. The J segment lost 6 bases and the V segment lost 0 bases, leaving 9 bases of the junction unmatched. CDR3 in DNA: TGTGCCAGCAGCCAAGATAGGGAGACAGGGGCAGATGGCTACACCTTC. Translating gives CASSQDRETGADGYTF.